This is a list of T cell receptor beta chains from one sample in a study of shared clonotypes between healthy human individuals. Generated by immunoSEQ multiplex PCR, the TCRdb table keeps only in-frame clones and is missing some. The sample holds around 1,900,000 clones, roughly 93% seen once. Sequenced input: naive CD8+ T cells from PBMCs. The origin of the receptors is a man aged 18 to 29 in good health. Some clones in this sample may be carry-over from other donors' samples. CDR3s leave out the opening cysteine and the closing phenylalanine or tryptophan. Clone size is shown for a subset of rows, as once, few, many or a class of expanded clone.

CDR3 protein: ASSYKGEETQPQH
clone size: -
V gene: TRBV6-6

CDR3 protein: ASSTETSGRASLSSYNEQF
clone size: once
V gene: TRBV27

CDR3 protein: ASSWGVTYEQY
clone size: -
V gene: TRBV5-4

CDR3 protein: ASSLAGSAYEQY
clone size: -
V gene: TRBV27

CDR3 protein: ASSPRTGELF
clone size: -
V gene: TRBV7-2

CDR3 protein: ASSLRQGLASGANVLT
clone size: -
V gene: TRBV4-1

CDR3 protein: ATGIGYGNEQF
clone size: -
V gene: TRBV28

CDR3 protein: ASSLGGDPVDEQF
clone size: -
V gene: TRBV27

CDR3 protein: ASSQRQLGPETQY
clone size: -
V gene: TRBV28

CDR3 protein: ATLSSGVDNEQF
clone size: -
V gene: TRBV11-2

CDR3 protein: ASSQTSGSADTQY
clone size: -
V gene: TRBV6-5

CDR3 protein: ASSGQGPYNEQF
clone size: -
V gene: TRBV28

CDR3 protein: ASSQDFGQGPTYEQY
clone size: -
V gene: TRBV4-2

CDR3 protein: AIAGTGALNTEAF
clone size: -
V gene: TRBV10-3

CDR3 protein: ASSPEDSYEQY
clone size: -
V gene: TRBV13

CDR3 protein: ASSARQVPSYEQY
clone size: -
V gene: TRBV10-1

CDR3 protein: ATSRDRGSQSTEAF
clone size: -
V gene: TRBV15

CDR3 protein: ASSPRTGARYEQY
clone size: -
V gene: TRBV27

CDR3 protein: ASSIHNSNTEAF
clone size: once
V gene: TRBV27

CDR3 protein: ASSLSMGFGEKLF
clone size: -
V gene: TRBV7-8

CDR3 protein: ASSWDRGHGYT
clone size: -
V gene: TRBV5-6

CDR3 protein: ASSLDRDYQPQH
clone size: -
V gene: TRBV28

CDR3 protein: ASSLGTWNNEQF
clone size: -
V gene: TRBV5-1

CDR3 protein: SVRLTGELF
clone size: -
V gene: TRBV29-1

CDR3 protein: ASSHPRVGGQGLEAF
clone size: -
V gene: TRBV28

CDR3 protein: ASSPRDRGVGTEAF
clone size: -
V gene: TRBV9

CDR3 protein: ASSLGAGGRDGYT
clone size: -
V gene: TRBV28

CDR3 protein: ASTQGTSGNDEQF
clone size: -
V gene: TRBV5-4

CDR3 protein: ASSLRQGTIGEQY
clone size: -
V gene: TRBV5-1

CDR3 protein: ASSQLRGDRGSYEQY
clone size: -
V gene: TRBV4-1

CDR3 protein: ASSVGVLSSGANVLT
clone size: -
V gene: TRBV9

CDR3 protein: ASSPLDEQF
clone size: -
V gene: TRBV28

CDR3 protein: ASSLPYPTGQETQY
clone size: -
V gene: TRBV28

CDR3 protein: ASTRGTNYGYT
clone size: -
V gene: TRBV19

CDR3 protein: AISDRTSGSNTGELF
clone size: -
V gene: TRBV10-3

CDR3 protein: ASSQVGLARNEQF
clone size: once
V gene: TRBV4-1

CDR3 protein: ASSSDRGGGNQPQH
clone size: -
V gene: TRBV7-2